What follows describes a single T cell receptor (beta chain). Its antigen is currently unknown. The data were obtained in a study of CD8+ T cells in alopecia areata. Study outcomes and limitations: Mouse data revealed clearer TCR sharing than patient data did, a gap possibly tied to HLA.

The CDR3 is 16 residues long. V was pared by 2 bases and J by 0 bases, with 13 bases between. The V gene's germline CDR1 is SGHTA and CDR2 FQGTGA. Extracted RNA was reverse transcribed, and the resulting cDNA served as sequencing template. Sequenced by immunoSEQ multiplex PCR; TCRdb stores in-frame clones only, minus some. Among about 130,000 clones listed, around 49% were seen once. Peripheral blood, together with lesional scalp punch biopsies, was collected from alopecia areata patients. V and J are TRBV7-3 and TRBJ1-1, with D possibly being TRBD1 (5 bases). The source material was CD8+ T cells sorted from blood, sampled at week 0. The receptor's source is a human donor with alopecia areata. This CDR3 reads CASSLSSGGMNTEAFF. As DNA, the CDR3 is TGTGCCAGCAGCTTATCGTCTGGGGGGATGAACACTGAAGCTTTCTTT. Filled out from reference TRBV7-3 and TRBJ1-1, the complete variable domain reads GAGVSQTPSNKVTEKGKYVELRCDPISGHTALYWYRQSLGQGPEFLIYFQGTGAADDSGLPNDRFFAVRPEGSVSTLKIQRTERGDSAVYLCASSLSSGGMNTEAFFGQGTRLTVV.